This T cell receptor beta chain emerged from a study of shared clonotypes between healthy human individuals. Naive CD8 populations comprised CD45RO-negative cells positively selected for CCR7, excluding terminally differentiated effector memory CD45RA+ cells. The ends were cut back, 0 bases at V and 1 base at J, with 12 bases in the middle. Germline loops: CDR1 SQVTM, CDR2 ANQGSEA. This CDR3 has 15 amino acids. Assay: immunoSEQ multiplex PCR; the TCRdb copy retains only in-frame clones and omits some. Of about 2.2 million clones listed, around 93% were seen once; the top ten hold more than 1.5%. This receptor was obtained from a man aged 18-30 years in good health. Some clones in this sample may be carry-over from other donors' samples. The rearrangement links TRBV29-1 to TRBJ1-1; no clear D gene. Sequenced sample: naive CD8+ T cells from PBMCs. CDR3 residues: CSVEDHGFTNTEAFF. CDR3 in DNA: TGCAGCGTTGAAGATCACGGGTTCACGAACACTGAAGCTTTCTTT.